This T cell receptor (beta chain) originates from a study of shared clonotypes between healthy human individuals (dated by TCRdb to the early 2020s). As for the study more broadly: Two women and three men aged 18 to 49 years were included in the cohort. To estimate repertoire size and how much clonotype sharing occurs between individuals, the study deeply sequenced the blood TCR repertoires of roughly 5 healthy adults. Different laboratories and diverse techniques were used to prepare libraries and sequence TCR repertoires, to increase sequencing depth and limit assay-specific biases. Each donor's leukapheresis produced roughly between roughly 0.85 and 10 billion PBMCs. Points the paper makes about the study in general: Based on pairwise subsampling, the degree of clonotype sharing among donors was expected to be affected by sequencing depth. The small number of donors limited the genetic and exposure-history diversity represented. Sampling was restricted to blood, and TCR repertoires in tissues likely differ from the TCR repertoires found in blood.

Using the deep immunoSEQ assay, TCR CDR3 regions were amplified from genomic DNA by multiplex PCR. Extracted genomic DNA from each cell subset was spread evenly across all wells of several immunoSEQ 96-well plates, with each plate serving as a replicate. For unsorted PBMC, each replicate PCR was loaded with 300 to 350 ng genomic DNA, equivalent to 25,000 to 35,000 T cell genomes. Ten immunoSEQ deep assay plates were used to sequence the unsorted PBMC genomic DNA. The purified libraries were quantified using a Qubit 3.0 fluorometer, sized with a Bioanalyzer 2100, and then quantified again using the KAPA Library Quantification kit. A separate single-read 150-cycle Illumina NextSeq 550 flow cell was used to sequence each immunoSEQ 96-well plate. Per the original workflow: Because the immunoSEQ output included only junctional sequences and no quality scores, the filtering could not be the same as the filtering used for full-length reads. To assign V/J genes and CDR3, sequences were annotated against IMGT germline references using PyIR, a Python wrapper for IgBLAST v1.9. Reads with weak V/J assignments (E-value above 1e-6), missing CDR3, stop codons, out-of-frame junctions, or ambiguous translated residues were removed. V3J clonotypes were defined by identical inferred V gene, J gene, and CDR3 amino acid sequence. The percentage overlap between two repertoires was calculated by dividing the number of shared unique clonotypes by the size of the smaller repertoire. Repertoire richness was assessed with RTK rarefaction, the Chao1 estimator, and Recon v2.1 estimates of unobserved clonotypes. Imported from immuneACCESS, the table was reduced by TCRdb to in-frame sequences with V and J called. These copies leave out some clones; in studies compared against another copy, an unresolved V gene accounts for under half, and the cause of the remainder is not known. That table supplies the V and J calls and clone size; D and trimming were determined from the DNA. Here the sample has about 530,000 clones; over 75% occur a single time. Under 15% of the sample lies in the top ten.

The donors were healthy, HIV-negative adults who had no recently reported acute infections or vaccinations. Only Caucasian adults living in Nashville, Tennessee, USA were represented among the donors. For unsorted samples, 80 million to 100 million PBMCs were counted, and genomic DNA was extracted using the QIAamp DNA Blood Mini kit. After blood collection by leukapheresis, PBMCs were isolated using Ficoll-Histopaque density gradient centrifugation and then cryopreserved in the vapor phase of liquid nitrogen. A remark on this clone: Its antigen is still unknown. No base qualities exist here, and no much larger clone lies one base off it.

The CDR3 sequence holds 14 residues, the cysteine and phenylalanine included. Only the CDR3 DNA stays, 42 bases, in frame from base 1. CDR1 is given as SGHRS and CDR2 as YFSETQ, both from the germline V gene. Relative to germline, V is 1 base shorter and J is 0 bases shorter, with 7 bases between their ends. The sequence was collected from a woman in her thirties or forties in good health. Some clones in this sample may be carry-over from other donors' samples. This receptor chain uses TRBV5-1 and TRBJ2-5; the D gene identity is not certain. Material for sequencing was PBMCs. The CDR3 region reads CASSLQGYQETQYF. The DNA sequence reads TGCGCCAGCAGCTTGCAAGGTTACCAAGAGACCCAGTACTTC. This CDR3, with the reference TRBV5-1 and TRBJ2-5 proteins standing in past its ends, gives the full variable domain KAGVTQTPRYLIKTRGQQVTLSCSPISGHRSVSWYQQTPGQGLQFLFEYFSETQRNKGNFPGRFSGRQFSNSRSEMNVSTLELGDSALYLCASSLQGYQETQYFGPGTRLLVL.